The 28 T cell receptor beta chains given below trace back to one sample, sequenced in a study of CD8+ T cells in alopecia areata. As for treatment: oral pan-JAK inhibitor, 5-10 mg twice daily. Extracted RNA was reverse transcribed into cDNA, the sequencing template. Data came from immunoSEQ multiplex PCR; TCRdb stores just in-frame clones and leaves some out. The table shows about 200,000 clones, with 55% to 70% occurring only once. The specimen was CD4+ T cells sorted from blood, collected at week 4, from a patient treated with tofacitinib. Receptors were obtained from a human donor with alopecia areata.

The chain carries TRBV2 and TRBJ2-3; 10 nucleotides line up with TRBD2. Losses at the gene ends were 5 bases for V and 2 bases for J; bases not matched to a gene: 4. The germline V gene encodes CDR1 SNHLY and CDR2 FYNNEI. This CDR3 contains 15 residues. CDR3 protein: CASSKGLADTDTQYF. The CDR3 DNA reads as TGTGCCAGCAGTAAAGGACTAGCGGACACAGATACGCAGTATTTT.

The V call is TRBV29-1, the J call TRBJ2-2, with D perhaps being TRBD1 or TRBD2 (5 bases each). The CDR3 is 16 residues long. The V and J ends lost 6 bases and 0 bases respectively, with 17 bases between them. Germline CDR1 SQVTM, CDR2 ANQGSEA. The DNA of the CDR3 is TGCAGCGTCCCCAGGCGGGCAGGGACGAACACCGGGGAGCTGTTTTTT. It codes for CSVPRRAGTNTGELFF.

This chain uses TRBV28 with TRBJ1-2; TRBD1 aligns across 10 bases. V lost 5 bases to trimming and J lost 6 bases; unmatched junction nucleotides: 12. The CDR3 spans 16 residues. From germline, CDR1 is MDHEN and CDR2 SYDVKM. CDR3 nucleotide sequence: TGTGCCAGCAGTCTCGGGACAGGGGTTGGTGGTCATGGCTACACCTTC. Its protein product is CASSLGTGVGGHGYTF.

This sequence joins TRBV27 and TRBJ2-7, with 11 bases identical to TRBD2. Trimming removed 6 bases from V and 2 bases from J; junction bases left unmatched: 3. The germline CDR1 and CDR2 sequences are MNHEY and SMNVEV (reference sequence). The CDR3 totals 14 residues. Here the CDR3 reads CASSRSGGAYEQYF. CDR3 bases: TGTGCCAGCAGCCGTAGCGGGGGGGCCTACGAGCAGTACTTC.

CDR3 protein: CASSDRVNNSPLHF. Written as DNA, the CDR3 is TGTGCCAGCAGCGACAGGGTTAATAATTCACCCCTCCACTTT. The chain employs TRBV9 and TRBJ1-6; D may be TRBD1 (6 bases). Germline loops: CDR1 SGDLS, CDR2 YYNGEE. V was cut by 3 bases and J by 5 bases, with 9 bases left in between. The CDR3 contains 14 residues.

As concerns this clone: At the DNA level, this CDR3 is encoded by other sequences in the same sample as well. This chain links TRBV30 with TRBJ1-2; D is unclear. CDR1 and CDR2 from the germline V gene are GTSNPN and SVGIG (reference sequence). The CDR3 runs to 12 residues. With 0 bases removed from V and 5 bases from J, the gap between germline ends came to 7 bases. The CDR3 loop reads CAWSVGGYGYTF. Here the CDR3 DNA reads TGTGCCTGGAGTGTAGGCGGTTATGGCTACACCTTC.

This chain joins TRBV9 and TRBJ1-6, with TRBD1 as a possible D gene (6 bases). CDR3 size: 12 residues. Germline V CDR1 and CDR2: SGDLS, YYNGEE. V was cut by 4 bases and J by 8 bases, with 7 bases left in between. The CDR3 loop is CASSHRDSPLHF. The CDR3 DNA reads TGTGCCAGCAGCCACAGGGATTCACCCCTCCACTTT.

In the case of this clone: The same CDR3 is also encoded by other DNA sequences in this sample. The rearrangement joins TRBV29-1 to TRBJ2-5; 10 positions agree with TRBD2. V gave up 4 bases and J gave up 5 bases; unmatched junction bases: 7. Germline V gene lookup returns CDR1 SQVTM and CDR2 ANQGSEA. The CDR3 consists of 14 residues. The CDR3: CSVGTSGGVETQYF. CDR3 nucleotides: TGCAGCGTTGGGACGAGCGGGGGGGTGGAGACCCAGTACTTC.

The chain combines TRBV6-1 with TRBJ1-4; no firm D call. The germline gives CDR1 MNHNS, CDR2 SASEGT. The CDR3 has 14 residues. V was trimmed by 4 bases and J by 7 bases, leaving 13 bases between them. In DNA form, the CDR3 reads TGTGCCAGCAGTGCCCCCCGGGAGGGTGAAAAACTGTTTTTT. Translated, it gives CASSAPREGEKLFF.

The chain links TRBV5-6 to TRBJ1-6, with D possibly being TRBD1 (6 bases). In germline, CDR1 is SGHDT, CDR2 YYEEEE. Trimming shortened V by 3 bases and J by 7 bases, and 11 bases separated the two germline ends. CDR3 length: 14 residues. The CDR3 spells CASSSDRANSPLHF. As DNA, the CDR3 is TGTGCCAGCAGCTCGGACAGAGCCAATTCACCCCTCCACTTT.

V usage is TRBV5-1 and J usage is TRBJ2-7; tentative D call: TRBD1 (6 bases). CDR1 is SGHRS, CDR2 YFSETQ, per germline. The V and J ends lost 4 bases and 0 bases respectively, with 17 bases between them. The CDR3 consists of 16 residues. CDR3 loop: CASSPRPGDTSYEQYF. CDR3 nucleotides: TGCGCCAGCAGCCCTCGACCCGGGGACACCTCCTACGAGCAGTACTTC.

The rearrangement joins TRBV5-4 to TRBJ2-1; TRBD1 matches at 10 bases. The CDR3 extends over 13 amino acids. V lost 4 bases to trimming and J lost 8 bases; unmatched junction nucleotides: 3. The V gene's germline CDR1 is SGHNT and CDR2 YYREEE (reference sequence). CDR3 residues: CASSGTGVHEQFF. The CDR3 DNA follows: TGTGCCAGCAGCGGGACAGGGGTTCATGAGCAGTTCTTC.

V is TRBV30 and J is TRBJ2-5, with a tentative D call TRBD2 (6 bases). Trimming pared 5 bases from V and 5 bases from J, leaving 18 bases between. Germline V gives CDR1 GTSNPN, CDR2 SVGIG (reference sequence). The CDR3 spans 14 residues. In nucleotides, the CDR3 is TGTGCCTGGGCCCCGGGACTCCCTGGGGAGACCCAGTACTTC. It specifies CAWAPGLPGETQYF.

The chain recombines TRBV5-4 with TRBJ2-3; weak D call: TRBD2 (6 bases). The V gene's germline CDR1 is SGHNT and CDR2 YYREEE (reference sequence). The V end lost 6 bases, the J end lost 5 bases, and 10 bases lay between the germline ends. The CDR3 has 12 residues. The DNA for the CDR3 is TGTGCCAGCACCTCGGAGGGAGATACGCAGTATTTT. The encoded protein is CASTSEGDTQYF.

The chain carries TRBV19 and TRBJ1-5, with unresolved D. CDR3 length equals 14 residues. The germline V and J ends were trimmed by 8 bases and 0 bases, with 11 bases remaining between them. Looked up from germline, CDR1 is LNHDA and CDR2 is SQIVND (reference sequence). The CDR3 loop reads CASQTADSNQPQHF. The CDR3 DNA follows: TGTGCCAGTCAAACAGCAGATAGCAATCAGCCCCAGCATTTT.

The chain carries TRBV4-2 and TRBJ2-3, with D possibly matching TRBD2 (6 bases). The CDR3 length is 14 residues. The V gene lost 2 bases and the J gene lost 3 bases, with 9 bases spanning the gap. Germline V gene sequence: CDR1 LGHNA, CDR2 YNFKEQ. CDR3 sequence: CASSQTGTTDTQYF. Here the CDR3 DNA reads TGTGCCAGCAGCCAAACCGGGACTACAGATACGCAGTATTTT.

This clone has more than one count but fewer than ten. The gene calls are TRBV11-1 and TRBJ2-2; D call uncertain. The CDR3 extends over 14 amino acids. The germline V gene encodes CDR1 SGHAT and CDR2 FQDESV (reference sequence). Trimming shortened V by 10 bases and J by 6 bases, and 18 bases separated the two germline ends. This CDR3 reads CAIIPGADPGELFF. The CDR3 DNA reads TGTGCCATCATCCCTGGCGCGGACCCCGGGGAGCTGTTTTTT.

This clone was counted a single time. J is TRBJ1-1 and V is TRBV27; possibly TRBD1 for D (5 bases). The V gene lost 8 bases and the J gene lost 1 base, with 20 bases spanning the gap. This CDR3 is built from 16 residues. Germline loops: CDR1 MNHEY, CDR2 SMNVEV (reference sequence). The CDR3 DNA is TGTGCCAGCTATCCCAGGGTCAGAGTAAAGAACACTGAAGCTTTCTTT. This encodes CASYPRVRVKNTEAFF.

This sequence joins TRBV29-1 and TRBJ2-3, with a tentative D call TRBD1 (6 bases). Trimming pared 5 bases from V and 4 bases from J, leaving 10 bases between. The CDR3 length is 12 residues. Germline values: CDR1 SQVTM, CDR2 ANQGSEA. The chain's CDR3 is CSVLQGSDTQYF. As DNA, the CDR3 is TGCAGCGTTTTACAGGGATCAGATACGCAGTATTTT.

The V and J genes are TRBV2 and TRBJ2-5; 12 bases agree with TRBD2. The CDR3 contains 18 residues. J lost 4 bases, V lost 6 bases, and 15 bases had no gene match. Germline V gene lookup returns CDR1 SNHLY and CDR2 FYNNEI. Here the CDR3 reads CASSPRRSSGGAPETQYF. The CDR3 bases are TGTGCCAGCAGCCCGAGAAGGTCTAGCGGGGGGGCTCCAGAGACCCAGTACTTC.

The V gene is TRBV4-1, the J gene TRBJ1-4, with D tentatively TRBD1 (6 bases). V gave up 4 bases and J gave up 8 bases, with 11 bases separating them. CDR1 and CDR2 from the germline V gene are MGHRA and YSYEKL. The CDR3 spans 13 residues. CDR3 loop: CASSPGTTEKLFF. CDR3 bases: TGCGCCAGCAGCCCCGGGACAACCGAAAAACTGTTTTTT.

The chain employs TRBV5-1 and TRBJ1-1, with a weak D call TRBD1 (6 bases). The CDR3 has 16 amino acids. CDR1 is SGHRS and CDR2 is YFSETQ in the germline V gene. With 4 bases removed from V and 4 bases from J, the gap between germline ends came to 20 bases. The CDR3 DNA is TGCGCCAGCAGCCACGTTGGCGGGGGGCGCGGCACTGAAGCTTTCTTT. This encodes CASSHVGGGRGTEAFF.

This clone came up a few times. Other DNA sequences in this sample translate to the same CDR3. The chain is built from TRBV9 and TRBJ1-1; no firm D call. Trimming left V 0 bases short and J 3 bases short, with 6 bases between. The CDR3 spans 13 residues. Germline values: CDR1 SGDLS, CDR2 YYNGEE. The CDR3 nucleotides read TGTGCCAGCAGCGTAGGCGGGTACACTGAAGCTTTCTTT. Residues: CASSVGGYTEAFF.

This clone was seen just once. The chain recombines TRBV7-2 with TRBJ1-2; maybe TRBD1 (6 bases). Germline CDR1 and CDR2: SGHTA and FQGNSA. Trimming left V 5 bases short and J 8 bases short, with 18 bases between. This CDR3 spans 14 amino acids. CDR3 in DNA: TGTGCCAGCAGCACACAAGATGGGGGGCAAGGCTACACCTTC. It is translated as CASSTQDGGQGYTF.

The rearrangement joins TRBV6-5 to TRBJ1-2; TRBD1 agrees at 7 bases. The V segment lost 4 bases and the J segment 4 bases; nucleotides outside the gene matches: 9. Germline loops: CDR1 MNHEY, CDR2 SVGAGI. This CDR3 region has 15 residues. The CDR3 sequence: CASSFLRQGTYGYTF. DNA of the CDR3: TGTGCCAGCAGTTTCCTAAGACAGGGAACCTATGGCTACACCTTC.

This clone was observed a single time. The chain uses TRBV7-9 and TRBJ1-2; D gene unclear. The CDR3 has 14 residues. Germline V gene data show CDR1 as SEHNR and CDR2 as FQNEAQ (reference sequence). V lost 5 bases and J lost 8, with 18 bases in between. The CDR3, as DNA: TGTGCCAGCAGCCCTAGGACCGGATATATAGGCTACACCTTC. It is translated as CASSPRTGYIGYTF.

This clone was recorded only once. The V gene is TRBV10-3, the J gene TRBJ2-2, with D possibly matching TRBD2 (6 bases). V dropped 6 bases and J dropped 3 bases, with 17 bases sitting between them. This CDR3 has 16 residues. Germline CDR1 reads ENHRY; CDR2 reads SYGVKD. The CDR3 region has the DNA TGTGCCATCAGCTCCGCCGGAGGGCGCGACACCGGGGAGCTGTTTTTT. It specifies CAISSAGGRDTGELFF.

The CDR3 spells CASSPSPGQGETQYF. The CDR3 coding sequence is TGTGCCAGCTCACCTTCACCGGGACAGGGAGAGACCCAGTACTTC. This chain joins TRBV18 and TRBJ2-5; TRBD1 matches at 9 bases. The CDR3 runs to 15 residues. The J segment lost 4 bases and the V segment lost 3 bases, leaving 6 bases of the junction unmatched. CDR1 KGHSH and CDR2 LQKENI come from the germline V gene.